Each of the 7 T cell receptor beta chains below was sequenced from the same sample in a study of blood T cell repertoires in COVID-19. Here immunoSEQ multiplex PCR was the method, and the copy in TCRdb shows in-frame clones only, minus some. The sample yields 400,000 or so clones, over 75% seen once. Sequenced sample: PBMCs or T cells enriched from blood (not recorded which). The receptors shown here come from a man aged 35 to 55 in a cohort exposed to, infected with or recovered from COVID-19 (not recorded which).

This chain joins TRBV21-1 and TRBJ2-5; the D call TRBD1 from the table was never checked on the DNA. TRBV21-1 is deemed a pseudogene. The CDR3 is 15 residues long. The CDR3, as DNA: TGTGCCAGCAGCACCAAAACAGGGGACCAAGAGACCCAGTACTTC. Amino acids: CASSTKTGDQETQYF.

The chain employs TRBV20-1 and TRBJ1-5; TRBD1 agrees at 9 bases. Per the germline V gene, CDR1 is DFQATT and CDR2 is SNEGSKA (reference sequence). V lost 3 bases and J lost 0; bases outside the gene matches: 6. The CDR3 consists of 16 residues. The CDR3 region is CSASGTGFISNQPQHF. In DNA, the CDR3 is TGCAGTGCTAGTGGGACAGGGTTCATTAGCAATCAGCCCCAGCATTTT.

The DNA for the CDR3 is TGTGCCAGCTCGAGACATGGAGGGGAGACAGATACGCAGTATTTT. It is translated as CASSRHGGETDTQYF. The rearrangement joins TRBV2 to TRBJ2-3, with D possibly being TRBD2 (6 bases). Between the trimmed V and J ends, which lost 8 bases and 3 bases, there was a span of 18 bases. Germline V CDR1 and CDR2: SNHLY, FYNNEI. The length of the CDR3 is 15 residues.

V and J are TRBV19 and TRBJ1-1; a weak D match, TRBD1 (5 bases). CDR1 and CDR2 from the germline V gene are LNHDA and SQIVND (reference sequence). This CDR3 has 14 amino acids. Deletions cut 1 base from V and 5 bases from J, with 11 bases between. The CDR3 DNA reads TGTGCCAGTAGTATAGTAAGGGGTACTACTGAAGCTTTCTTT. It encodes CASSIVRGTTEAFF.

Here the CDR3 DNA reads TGTGCCAGCAGGGGAGGGGGTAACCAAGAGACCCAGTACTTC. Its protein is CASRGGGNQETQYF. This rearrangement joins TRBV28 to TRBJ2-5, with D possibly matching TRBD2 (7 bases). The CDR3 is 14 amino acids. V lost 6 bases, J lost 0 bases, and 11 bases lay in between. Looked up from germline, CDR1 is MDHEN and CDR2 is SYDVKM.

This clone appeared a single time. The rearrangement links TRBV11-3 to TRBJ1-3; D gene unclear. CDR1 is SGHNT, CDR2 YENEEA, per germline. The CDR3 spans 15 residues. The V end was cut by 4 bases, the J end by 0 bases, with 10 bases between. The CDR3 DNA is TGTGCCAGCAGCTCAGACCGGGACTCTGGAAACACCATATATTTT. Its translation: CASSSDRDSGNTIYF.

This clone appeared a few times. The rearrangement joins TRBV28 to TRBJ1-2; tentatively, D is TRBD1 (6 bases). CDR3 size: 14 residues. Germline V lookup: CDR1 MDHEN, CDR2 SYDVKM. Trimming pared 7 bases from V and 8 bases from J, leaving 20 bases between. The CDR3 DNA sequence: TGTGCCAGCAAGACCGGGACACTTAATGGAGGCTACACCTTC. Protein sequence: CASKTGTLNGGYTF.